This TCR beta chain originates from a study of blood T cells in healthy people across ages. After removal of 4 bases from V and 5 bases from J, the junction contained 3 bases not matched to a gene. CDR3 length: 12 amino acids. Germline-derived CDR1 and CDR2 are SQVTM and ANQGSEA. Together with a sample-barcoded 5' primer, a J-beta primer mix was included in a second PCR lasting about 7 to 11 cycles. Every sample produced at least 3 million CDR3-containing paired-end reads. TCRdb re-called the 5' RACE reads through MiXCR, storing one row per CDR3 protein. The sample yields 630,000 or so distinct CDR3 sequences, roughly 30% seen once. General study points: Significant beta diversity loss was already apparent by age roughly 40, declining roughly linearly.

Details on this clonotype: Its antigen is as yet unknown.

The sample consisted of blood. The J gene is TRBJ2-7, the V gene TRBV29-1; 9 nucleotides match TRBD1. This sequence originates from a woman aged 80 or over in good health. The CDR3 is CSVGTGDHEQYF. The CDR3 DNA reads TGCAGCGTTGGGACAGGGGACCACGAGCAGTACTTC.